The 24 T cell receptor beta chains below come from one sample, sequenced in a study of regulatory T cells in long-lasting Graves disease. The authors built TCR beta libraries using iRepertoire HTBI primers and Arm-PCR of CDR3 regions. TCRdb fed the multiplex PCR reads into MiXCR, producing one record per CDR3 protein. The sample gives roughly 450,000 distinct CDR3 sequences, around 22% of which show up once; roughly a quarter is in the top ten. Time point described: persistent/refractory GD, antithyroid drugs over 5 years with positive TRAb. There was RNA extracted from PBMCs, and the TCR library was made from it. Source: peripheral blood mononuclear cells (PBMCs), taken when the disease was refractory, from a patient treated with antithyroid drugs. The receptors stem from a female donor with Graves disease.

On this clonotype itself: This sequence may be a read error, since a much larger clone differs from it by one base. The chain links TRBV24-1 to TRBJ2-5; the match to TRBD1 covers 12 bases. The CDR3 sequence is 16 residues long. Germline-derived CDR1 and CDR2 are KGHDR and SFDVKD. The chain's CDR3 is CATSDTGTGGLETRYF. The CDR3 DNA is TGTGCCACCAGTGACACCGGGACAGGGGGCTTAGAGACCCGGTACTTC.

This clonotype was observed a handful of times. The chain joins TRBV5-1 to TRBJ2-4; D is unclear. This CDR3 contains 14 residues. The germline V and J ends were trimmed by 4 bases and 8 bases, with 16 bases remaining between them. Germline CDR1 and CDR2: SGHRS and YFSETQ. DNA of the CDR3: TGCGCCAGCAGCAGATCAGGTCTGTTGGACATTCAGTACTTC. It yields the protein CASSRSGLLDIQYF.

This clonotype was found a few times. The V and J genes are TRBV5-8 and TRBJ2-7, with D perhaps being TRBD1 or TRBD2 (5 bases each). This CDR3 region has 13 residues. The V and J ends lost 1 base and 6 bases respectively, with 11 bases between them. In germline, CDR1 is SGHTS, CDR2 YDEGEE. This chain's CDR3 is CASSLIGDGEQYF. In DNA form, the CDR3 reads TGTGCCAGCAGCTTGATCGGGGACGGCGAGCAGTACTTC.

The rearrangement joins TRBV7-2 to TRBJ2-7; no firm D call. Trimming took 2 bases from V and 4 from J, leaving 15 bases between them. This CDR3 contains 15 residues. The germline V gene encodes CDR1 SGHTA and CDR2 FQGNSA. The CDR3 protein is CASSLRPEQTYEQYF. The CDR3 coding sequence is TGTGCCAGCAGCTTAAGGCCCGAACAAACTTACGAGCAGTACTTC.

The genes are TRBV5-1 and TRBJ2-2; D ambiguous. The CDR3 runs to 14 residues. V lost 6 bases to trimming and J lost 5 bases, with 14 bases between them. The germline V gene has CDR1 SGHRS and CDR2 YFSETQ. The CDR3 loop is CASTVNPSTGELFF. The CDR3 bases are TGCGCCAGCACCGTGAACCCTAGTACCGGGGAGCTGTTTTTT.

The sample holds many counts of this clonotype. The J gene is TRBJ1-1, the V gene TRBV3-1; D not resolved. This CDR3 is built from 14 residues. The V gene lost 0 bases and the J gene lost 8 bases, with 13 bases spanning the gap. Germline assignment: CDR1 LGHDT and CDR2 YNNKEL (reference sequence). The CDR3 loop is CASSQEGSQVEAFF. DNA of the CDR3: TGTGCCAGCAGCCAAGAGGGGAGCCAGGTCGAAGCTTTCTTT. The whole variable domain, filled in from reference TRBV3-1 and TRBJ1-1, reads DTAVSQTPKYLVTQMGNDKSIKCEQNLGHDTMYWYKQDSKKFLKIMFSYNNKELIINETVPNRFSPKSPDKAHLNLHINSLELGDSAVYFCASSQEGSQVEAFFGQGTRLTVV.

This clonotype was picked up a small number of times. The rearrangement uses TRBV20-1 and TRBJ2-7, with TRBD1 matching 10 bases. The CDR3 runs to 14 residues. Trimming removed 6 bases from V and 6 bases from J; junction bases left unmatched: 11. Germline V lookup: CDR1 DFQATT, CDR2 SNEGSKA (reference sequence). CDR3: CSAQPGTGVPEQYF. The CDR3 nucleotides read TGCAGTGCCCAACCCGGGACAGGGGTCCCCGAGCAGTACTTC.

This clonotype was seen at least ten times. V is TRBV15 and J is TRBJ2-7; D gene uncertain. The CDR3 covers 15 residues. V lost 0 bases, J lost 0 bases, and 9 bases lay in between. Germline V lookup: CDR1 LNHNV, CDR2 YYDKDF (reference sequence). The CDR3 nucleotides are TGTGCCACCAGCAGAGACGGCGGCAGCTCCTACGAGCAGTACTTC. Protein product: CATSRDGGSSYEQYF.

Worth noting for this clonotype: A read error is possible here, since a much larger clone lies one base away. The rearrangement joins TRBV6-2 or TRBV6-3 to TRBJ2-6, with TRBD1 identical over 8 bases. This CDR3 has 15 amino acids. The germline V gene encodes CDR1 MNHEY and CDR2 SVGEGT. For the CDR3, the DNA is TGTGCCAGCAGCGCGCAGGGGGCTGGGGCCAACGTCCCGACTTTC. Translation gives CASSAQGAGANVPTF.

The chain couples TRBV20-1 to TRBJ1-2; 8 nucleotides agree with TRBD1. The CDR3 has 13 amino acids. Per germline, CDR1 DFQATT and CDR2 SNEGSKA (reference sequence). The J segment lost 4 bases and the V segment lost 3 bases, leaving 4 bases of the junction unmatched. CDR3 nucleotide sequence: TGCAGTGCTAGCGCAGGGGGCGGCTATGGCTACACCTTC. Translation: CSASAGGGYGYTF.

The chain employs TRBV9 and TRBJ1-6, with TRBD1 matching 8 bases. This CDR3 contains 16 residues. The germline V gene encodes CDR1 SGDLS and CDR2 YYNGEE. Unmatched junction bases numbered 6, after V lost 0 bases and J lost 7 bases. CDR3 region: CASSVVGTGPNSPLHF. The CDR3 coding sequence is TGTGCCAGCAGCGTAGTTGGGACAGGCCCAAATTCACCCCTCCACTTT. Supplemented by reference TRBV9 and TRBJ1-6, the full variable domain reads DSGVTQTPKHLITATGQRVTLRCSPRSGDLSVYWYQQSLDQGLQFLIQYYNGEERAKGNILERFSAQQFPDLHSELNLSSLELGDSALYFCASSVVGTGPNSPLHFGNGTRLTVT.

As to this clonotype: A much more abundant neighbour one base away suggests this may be a read error. The chain recombines TRBV2 with TRBJ2-2, with TRBD2 as a possible D gene (5 bases). The CDR3 runs to 13 residues. Germline V lookup: CDR1 SNHLY, CDR2 FYNNEI. The CDR3 DNA reads as TGTGCCAGCAGTGAAGTGGGCACCGGGGAGCCGTTTTTT. Its translation: CASSEVGTGEPFF.

On this clonotype itself: This is likely a read error, given that the CDR3 carries no conserved phenylalanine or tryptophan at its end. CDR3 nucleotide sequence: TGCGCCAGCAGCCAAGGAACTGAAGCTTTCCTT. Protein product: CASSQGTEAFL. This chain joins TRBV4-1 and TRBJ1-1; D gene uncertain. Trimming removed 1 base at V and 5 bases at J, with 2 bases between. Per the germline V gene, CDR1 is MGHRA and CDR2 is YSYEKL. The CDR3 contains 11 residues.

This clonotype has at least ten counts. V gene TRBV7-2 combines with J gene TRBJ1-1; D perhaps matches TRBD1 (5 bases). Germline CDR1 SGHTA, CDR2 FQGNSA. The CDR3 sequence is 15 residues long. V was cut by 0 bases and J by 4 bases, with 12 bases left in between. The CDR3 reads CASSLAQGSGTEAFF. CDR3 in DNA: TGTGCCAGCAGCTTAGCGCAGGGATCAGGCACTGAAGCTTTCTTT.

The V and J genes are TRBV19 and TRBJ1-1; tentatively, D is TRBD1 (6 bases). The CDR3 is 14 amino acids. The germline V gene has CDR1 LNHDA and CDR2 SQIVND (reference sequence). V was trimmed by 7 bases and J by 1 base, leaving 13 bases between them. The DNA for the CDR3 is TGTGCCAGTACCGCGGGACACCGGAACACTGAAGCTTTCTTT. It yields the protein CASTAGHRNTEAFF.

This clonotype was detected only a few times. The CDR3 DNA is TGCAGTGCTAGTCCGACTAGTCCGAAGACCCAGTACTTC. This encodes CSASPTSPKTQYF. V gene TRBV20-1 combines with J gene TRBJ2-5, with a possible D match to TRBD2 (6 bases). Germline lookup yields CDR1 DFQATT and CDR2 SNEGSKA (reference sequence). This CDR3 comprises 13 residues. V was cut by 3 bases and J by 6 bases, with 14 bases left in between.

This clonotype showed up just a few times. V gene TRBV7-8 combines with J gene TRBJ1-4; 7 nucleotides match TRBD1. Germline CDR1 and CDR2: SGHVS and FQNEAQ. J gave up 1 base and V 3 bases, and 11 bases lay outside the gene matches. The CDR3 consists of 18 residues. The CDR3 region is CASSFSRQGGVTNEKLFF. CDR3 coding DNA: TGTGCCAGCAGCTTCTCAAGGCAGGGGGGAGTAACTAATGAAAAACTGTTTTTT.

Many counts were recorded for this clonotype. The chain combines TRBV3-1 with TRBJ1-1; unclear D gene. The ends were cut back, 0 bases at V and 8 bases at J, with 10 bases in the middle. The CDR3 totals 13 residues. Per germline, CDR1 LGHDT and CDR2 YNNKEL (reference sequence). CDR3 region: CASSQERRSEAFF. In DNA form, the CDR3 reads TGTGCCAGCAGCCAAGAGAGACGATCCGAAGCTTTCTTT.

Only a few counts were recorded for this clonotype. The rearrangement joins TRBV19 to TRBJ2-7, with 9 bases aligning to TRBD2. Germline values: CDR1 LNHDA, CDR2 SQIVND (reference sequence). V shed 7 bases and J 6 bases; nucleotides not matched to a gene: 10. The CDR3 extends over 14 amino acids. CDR3 residues: CASTPGLARGEQYF. The DNA of the CDR3 is TGTGCCAGTACCCCGGGACTAGCAAGAGGCGAGCAGTACTTC.

The chain carries TRBV7-7 and TRBJ2-3, with 11 bases identical to TRBD1. CDR1 and CDR2 (germline): SSHAT, FNYEAQ (reference sequence). The CDR3 runs 15 residues. V lost 5 bases, J lost 5 bases, and 6 bases stayed unmatched. CDR3 nucleotides: TGTGCCAGCAGCACCGGGACAGGGGGTCGAGATACGCAGTATTTT. Translating it yields CASSTGTGGRDTQYF.

About this clonotype: A much larger clone lies a single base off, so this may be a read error. The gene calls are TRBV7-2 and TRBJ1-1, with 7 bases fitting TRBD1. There are 15 residues in the CDR3. The germline V gene encodes CDR1 SGHTA and CDR2 FQGNSA. As DNA, the CDR3 is TGTGCCAGCAGCTTAGCATCGACAGGGTACACTGGAGCTTTCTTT. It is translated as CASSLASTGYTGAFF.

This clonotype has a handful of counts. The gene calls are TRBV5-1 and TRBJ2-4, with 8 bases matching TRBD2. Unmatched junction bases numbered 17, after V lost 4 bases and J lost 5 bases. Germline CDR1 reads SGHRS; CDR2 reads YFSETQ. The CDR3 has 18 amino acids. This CDR3 is CASSPGWVAGNIENIQYF. CDR3 in DNA: TGCGCCAGCAGCCCAGGCTGGGTAGCGGGGAATATAGAAAACATTCAGTACTTC.

Remarks on this clonotype: A read error is possible here, since a much larger clone lies one base away. The chain is built from TRBV24-1 and TRBJ1-2; 7 positions match TRBD1. The CDR3 spans 14 residues. Germline-derived CDR1 and CDR2 are KGHDR and SFDVKD. The CDR3 DNA reads as TGTGCCACCAGTGATACAGGGGCCGACTATGGCTGCACCTTC. Protein: CATSDTGADYGCTF.

The V gene is TRBV5-1, the J gene TRBJ2-3; perhaps TRBD2 as D (5 bases). Trimming took off 0 bases at V and 2 bases at J, with 13 bases between the two ends. The CDR3 is made up of 16 amino acids. The germline gives CDR1 SGHRS, CDR2 YFSETQ. The CDR3 reads CASSLAGSHPTDTQYF. The CDR3 coding sequence is TGCGCCAGCAGCTTGGCGGGATCGCACCCCACAGATACGCAGTATTTT.